This TCR beta chain emerged from a study of blood T cell repertoires in COVID-19. Study at large: From the United States, Italy and Spain came samples of acute and convalescent COVID-19.

Participant age was roughly 18 to 90 years, and participants resided in approximately 24 US areas. Allocation to cohorts depended on clinical history reported by the participants. Germline lookup yields CDR1 SGHVS and CDR2 FNYEAQ. The V end was cut by 1 base, the J end by 12 bases, with 7 bases between. The CDR3 runs to 11 residues. Per the authors' pipeline: Reference gene primer amplification yielded estimated nucleated cell counts. Profiling relied on immunoSEQ multiplex PCR, and the TCRdb table lists in-frame clones only, not all of them. V, J and clone size were drawn from that table, and D and trimming were deduced from the DNA. The sample contains some 490,000 clones, about nine tenths of which appear only once.

Sequencing was performed on PBMCs or T cells enriched from blood (not recorded which). This clonotype was sampled from a woman aged 60-75 years who had recovered from COVID-19. The chain carries TRBV7-6 and TRBJ1-5; D gene unclear. CDR3 region: CASSLDLVQHF. The CDR3 bases are TGTGCCAGCAGCTTAGATTTAGTCCAGCATTTT.